Shown below are 25 T cell receptor beta chains from a single sample sequenced in a study of Tregs in tolerant kidney transplant recipients. The method was immunoSEQ multiplex PCR; TCRdb's version includes in-frame clones alone and lacks a portion of them. Found here are over 1,500 clones, approximately 51% of them singletons; the top ten hold roughly 20%. These TCRs' antigens remain unknown. Sequencing used Tregs from blood cultured with allogeneic cells. Receptors were obtained from a human donor in good health.

The V call is TRBV7-2, the J call TRBJ2-3; D possibly corresponds to TRBD1 (6 bases). CDR1 and CDR2 (germline): SGHTA, FQGNSA. The CDR3 covers 18 residues. V was shortened by 4 bases and J by 1 base, with 21 bases between the two germline ends. CDR3 sequence reads: CASSSRAYRAGRTDTQYF. DNA of the CDR3: TGTGCCAGCAGCTCTAGAGCCTACAGGGCAGGACGCACAGATACGCAGTATTTT.

This clone is termed medium-sized (0.01 to 0.1%). CDR3 bases: TGTGCCAGCAGCCCCCAGACTACCACAGATACGCAGTATTTT. Translation gives CASSPQTTTDTQYF. This chain joins TRBV7-8 and TRBJ2-3, with D perhaps TRBD2 (5 bases). Trimming took 5 bases from V and 2 from J, leaving 11 bases between them. This CDR3 has 14 amino acids. Germline V CDR1 and CDR2: SGHVS, FQNEAQ.

The DNA of the CDR3 is TGCGCCAGCAGCTTGGACAGGCTGGCTGAAGCTTTCTTT. This codes for CASSLDRLAEAFF. The chain employs TRBV5-1 and TRBJ1-1, with a possible D match to TRBD1 (5 bases). V was trimmed by 0 bases and J by 6 bases, leaving 9 bases between them. The CDR3 loop spans 13 amino acids. The V gene's germline CDR1 is SGHRS and CDR2 YFSETQ.

Only one count was recorded for this clone. The genes are TRBV11-2 and TRBJ2-2, with D possibly TRBD2 on 6 matching bases. CDR1 is SGHAT and CDR2 is FQNNGV in the germline V gene. The CDR3 contains 16 residues. V was cut by 5 bases and J by 0 bases, with 13 bases left in between. CDR3 coding DNA: TGTGCCAGCAGCCTCTCTAGCGTACCGAACACCGGGGAGCTGTTTTTT. It encodes CASSLSSVPNTGELFF.

V and J are TRBV4-2 and TRBJ2-7; the D is unclear. The V gene lost 4 bases and the J gene lost 1 base, with 14 bases spanning the gap. CDR1 and CDR2 from the germline V gene are LGHNA and YNFKEQ. The CDR3 has 15 amino acids. The CDR3 sequence is CASSRSGTRSYEQYF. CDR3 nucleotides: TGTGCCAGCAGCCGATCAGGCACAAGGTCCTACGAGCAGTACTTC.

The J gene is TRBJ2-1, the V gene TRBV1; TRBD2, the D gene given by the table, was not confirmed from the DNA. TRBV1 is a known pseudogene. This CDR3 has 19 residues. CDR3 region: CASSQTRLAGGPSRNEQFF. CDR3 sequence (DNA): TGCGCCAGCAGCCAAACCAGACTAGCGGGGGGGCCTTCTCGCAATGAGCAGTTCTTC.

The rearrangement links TRBV7-2 to TRBJ2-7, with D hard to call. Germline lookup yields CDR1 SGHTA and CDR2 FQGNSA. The CDR3 is made up of 12 amino acids. V gave up 1 base and J gave up 11 bases, with 12 bases separating them. The CDR3 bases are TGTGCCAGCAGCTTAGACGTAGACAAGAAGTACTTC. Residues: CASSLDVDKKYF.

The V gene is TRBV7-3, the J gene TRBJ2-1; TRBD2 is a possible D gene (5 bases). CDR1 is SGHTA, CDR2 FQGTGA, per germline. V lost 5 bases to trimming and J lost 0 bases, with 20 bases between them. CDR3 size: 18 residues. In DNA form, the CDR3 reads TGTGCCAGCAGCCTTACCACGAGGGTAGCCAGCTCCTACAATGAGCAGTTCTTC. It specifies CASSLTTRVASSYNEQFF.

The J gene is TRBJ1-5, the V gene TRBV7-1; D is undetermined. TRBV7-1 is an open reading frame whose function is uncertain. V was cut by 4 bases and J by 5 bases, with 9 bases left in between. This CDR3 contains 13 residues. CDR3 residues: CASSLARHQPQHF. DNA of the CDR3: TGTGCCAGCAGCTTAGCCAGACATCAGCCCCAGCATTTT.

This clone has just a few counts. The gene calls are TRBV14 and TRBJ2-5; possibly TRBD1 for D (6 bases). Germline assignment: CDR1 SGHDN and CDR2 FVKESK. The CDR3 runs to 14 residues. V shed 3 bases and J shed 7 bases, with 15 bases lying between them. As DNA, the CDR3 is TGTGCCAGCAGCCACCCAGGGGCGCCCGGGACCCAGTACTTC. This sequence encodes CASSHPGAPGTQYF.

The chain employs TRBV6-8 and TRBJ2-7, with D unresolved. This CDR3 region has 11 residues. The germline V gene encodes CDR1 MNHGY and CDR2 SAAAGT. V lost 2 bases and J lost 5, with 4 bases in between. The CDR3 DNA follows: TGTGCCAGCAGTTACGGGCACGAGCAGTACTTC. This codes for CASSYGHEQYF.

This clone occurred a few times. V and J are TRBV6-5 and TRBJ1-4, with unresolved D. This CDR3 spans 15 amino acids. In germline, CDR1 is MNHEY, CDR2 SVGAGI. V gave up 0 bases and J gave up 8 bases, with 13 bases separating them. The CDR3 is CASSYSGIGAEKLFF. The CDR3 DNA reads TGTGCCAGCAGTTACTCGGGGATAGGCGCGGAAAAACTGTTTTTT.

The V and J genes are TRBV5-6 and TRBJ1-3; maybe TRBD1 (6 bases). Per the germline V gene, CDR1 is SGHDT and CDR2 is YYEEEE. Trimming cost V 3 bases and J 4 bases, with 14 bases left between them. The CDR3 loop spans 15 amino acids. The DNA of the CDR3 is TGTGCCAGCAGCTCCCGACAGGTTTGGGGAAACACCATATATTTT. The encoded protein is CASSSRQVWGNTIYF. The complete variable domain, with remaining parts taken from reference TRBV5-6 and TRBJ1-3, reads DAGVTQSPTHLIKTRGQQVTLRCSPKSGHDTVSWYQQALGQGPQFIFQYYEEEERQRGNFPDRFSGHQFPNYSSELNVNALLLGDSALYLCASSSRQVWGNTIYFGEGSWLTVV.

The chain joins TRBV5-6 to TRBJ2-5; 10 nucleotides line up with TRBD1. The CDR3 spans 19 residues. V lost 2 bases and J lost 2; bases outside the gene matches: 15. Germline loops: CDR1 SGHDT, CDR2 YYEEEE. The CDR3 DNA reads as TGTGCCAGCAGCTTAGTAAGAGGTACTAGGGACAGGGGTCAAGAGACCCAGTACTTC. Its protein is CASSLVRGTRDRGQETQYF.

About this clone itself: A read error may explain this, as a much larger clone is one base away. Additional DNA sequences in this sample encode the identical CDR3. The J gene is TRBJ1-1, the V gene TRBV30; D gene uncertain. The CDR3 loop spans 13 amino acids. Germline V gene sequence: CDR1 GTSNPN, CDR2 SVGIG (reference sequence). The CDR3 loop reads CAWSVRLNTEAFF. The CDR3, as DNA: TGTGCCTGGAGTGTTCGACTGAACACTGAAGCCTTCTTT.

The chain joins TRBV14 to TRBJ1-2; D ambiguous. CDR3 length: 14 residues. Trimming pared 4 bases from V and 5 bases from J, leaving 14 bases between. The V gene's germline CDR1 is SGHDN and CDR2 FVKESK. The CDR3 DNA follows: TGTGCCAGCAGCCGGGTGGGCTTGCCTTATGGCTACACCTTC. Amino acid sequence: CASSRVGLPYGYTF. Together with reference TRBV14 and TRBJ1-2, the CDR3 gives the full variable domain: EAGVTQFPSHSVIEKGQTVTLRCDPISGHDNLYWYRRVMGKEIKFLLHFVKESKQDESGMPNNRFLAERTGGTYSTLKVQPAELEDSGVYFCASSRVGLPYGYTFGSGTRLTVV.

This clone appeared once. A read error is likely here: a far larger clone is one base away. The V gene is TRBV7-3, the J gene TRBJ1-2; D uncertain. The CDR3 loop spans 15 amino acids. The V and J ends lost 6 bases and 9 bases respectively, with 23 bases between them. Germline CDR1 is SGHTA and CDR2 is FQGTGA. The CDR3 loop is CASSPRTRTLGSYTF. The CDR3 DNA reads as TGTGCCAGCAGTCCTCGGACGAGAACTCTGGGGAGCTACACCTTC.

The V call is TRBV28, the J call TRBJ2-1, with 7 bases that match TRBD2. CDR1 is MDHEN, CDR2 SYDVKM, per germline. V shed 1 base, J shed 7 bases, and the junction held 10 bases outside the gene matches. This CDR3 has 16 amino acids. In DNA form, the CDR3 reads TGTGCCAGCAGTTTATTGGGGGGGGTTACCGTGAATGAGCAGTTCTTC. Protein: CASSLLGGVTVNEQFF.

This clone showed up just a few times. The CDR3 nucleotides read TGTGCCAGCAGTTTAAATTTGGCCTCTCGAACACCCCTCCACTTT. It yields the protein CASSLNLASRTPLHF. The chain links TRBV27 to TRBJ1-6; D uncertain. Trimming removed 2 bases from V and 11 bases from J, with 16 bases in between. This CDR3 has 15 residues. Germline V gene data show CDR1 as MNHEY and CDR2 as SMNVEV (reference sequence).

By share, this clone ranks as medium-sized. The chain carries TRBV7-3 and TRBJ2-5; D is unresolved. CDR1 SGHTA and CDR2 FQGTGA come from the germline V gene. The CDR3 consists of 9 residues. Deletions cut 8 bases from V and 4 bases from J, with 2 bases between. In DNA form, the CDR3 reads TGTGCCAGCGGAGAGACCCAGTACTTC. Encoded protein: CASGETQYF.

The chain joins TRBV30 to TRBJ2-2; D ambiguous. Looked up from germline, CDR1 is GTSNPN and CDR2 is SVGIG (reference sequence). CDR3 size: 13 residues. The germline V and J ends were trimmed by 0 bases and 1 base, with 3 bases remaining between them. Here the CDR3 reads CAWSVGNTGELFF. The DNA of the CDR3 is TGTGCCTGGAGTGTAGGGAACACCGGGGAGCTGTTTTTT.

The V call is TRBV27, the J call TRBJ2-5; 9 bases map to TRBD2. The germline gives CDR1 MNHEY, CDR2 SMNVEV (reference sequence). V dropped 6 bases and J dropped 5; count of bases not matched to a gene: 10. CDR3 size: 15 residues. In DNA form, the CDR3 reads TGTGCCAGCAGGCACGATATAGCGGGGGAGGAGACCCAGTACTTC. This translates into CASRHDIAGEETQYF.

CDR3 in amino acids: CAIRDQRDYGYTF. The CDR3 coding sequence is TGTGCCATCCGGGACCAACGAGACTATGGCTACACCTTC. The chain is built from TRBV10-3 and TRBJ1-2; a possible D gene is TRBD1 (5 bases). The germline V gene has CDR1 ENHRY and CDR2 SYGVKD. The V end was cut by 8 bases, the J end by 3 bases, with 13 bases between. The CDR3 is 13 amino acids.

This clone is labeled as medium-sized. The rearrangement joins TRBV27 to TRBJ2-1; no reliable D call. The CDR3 totals 14 residues. The V end lost 6 bases, the J end lost 6 bases, and 15 bases lay between the germline ends. The germline V gene has CDR1 MNHEY and CDR2 SMNVEV (reference sequence). The CDR3 loop reads CASRAVFVSNEQFF. CDR3 in DNA: TGTGCCAGCAGGGCGGTTTTCGTTAGCAATGAGCAGTTCTTC.

J is TRBJ2-3 and V is TRBV18; D ambiguous. The CDR3 has 12 amino acids. CDR1 and CDR2 (germline): KGHSH, LQKENI. V shed 4 bases and J shed 6 bases, with 8 bases lying between them. As DNA, the CDR3 is TGTGCCAGCTCACAAGATCGTGATACGCAGTATTTT. Protein product: CASSQDRDTQYF.